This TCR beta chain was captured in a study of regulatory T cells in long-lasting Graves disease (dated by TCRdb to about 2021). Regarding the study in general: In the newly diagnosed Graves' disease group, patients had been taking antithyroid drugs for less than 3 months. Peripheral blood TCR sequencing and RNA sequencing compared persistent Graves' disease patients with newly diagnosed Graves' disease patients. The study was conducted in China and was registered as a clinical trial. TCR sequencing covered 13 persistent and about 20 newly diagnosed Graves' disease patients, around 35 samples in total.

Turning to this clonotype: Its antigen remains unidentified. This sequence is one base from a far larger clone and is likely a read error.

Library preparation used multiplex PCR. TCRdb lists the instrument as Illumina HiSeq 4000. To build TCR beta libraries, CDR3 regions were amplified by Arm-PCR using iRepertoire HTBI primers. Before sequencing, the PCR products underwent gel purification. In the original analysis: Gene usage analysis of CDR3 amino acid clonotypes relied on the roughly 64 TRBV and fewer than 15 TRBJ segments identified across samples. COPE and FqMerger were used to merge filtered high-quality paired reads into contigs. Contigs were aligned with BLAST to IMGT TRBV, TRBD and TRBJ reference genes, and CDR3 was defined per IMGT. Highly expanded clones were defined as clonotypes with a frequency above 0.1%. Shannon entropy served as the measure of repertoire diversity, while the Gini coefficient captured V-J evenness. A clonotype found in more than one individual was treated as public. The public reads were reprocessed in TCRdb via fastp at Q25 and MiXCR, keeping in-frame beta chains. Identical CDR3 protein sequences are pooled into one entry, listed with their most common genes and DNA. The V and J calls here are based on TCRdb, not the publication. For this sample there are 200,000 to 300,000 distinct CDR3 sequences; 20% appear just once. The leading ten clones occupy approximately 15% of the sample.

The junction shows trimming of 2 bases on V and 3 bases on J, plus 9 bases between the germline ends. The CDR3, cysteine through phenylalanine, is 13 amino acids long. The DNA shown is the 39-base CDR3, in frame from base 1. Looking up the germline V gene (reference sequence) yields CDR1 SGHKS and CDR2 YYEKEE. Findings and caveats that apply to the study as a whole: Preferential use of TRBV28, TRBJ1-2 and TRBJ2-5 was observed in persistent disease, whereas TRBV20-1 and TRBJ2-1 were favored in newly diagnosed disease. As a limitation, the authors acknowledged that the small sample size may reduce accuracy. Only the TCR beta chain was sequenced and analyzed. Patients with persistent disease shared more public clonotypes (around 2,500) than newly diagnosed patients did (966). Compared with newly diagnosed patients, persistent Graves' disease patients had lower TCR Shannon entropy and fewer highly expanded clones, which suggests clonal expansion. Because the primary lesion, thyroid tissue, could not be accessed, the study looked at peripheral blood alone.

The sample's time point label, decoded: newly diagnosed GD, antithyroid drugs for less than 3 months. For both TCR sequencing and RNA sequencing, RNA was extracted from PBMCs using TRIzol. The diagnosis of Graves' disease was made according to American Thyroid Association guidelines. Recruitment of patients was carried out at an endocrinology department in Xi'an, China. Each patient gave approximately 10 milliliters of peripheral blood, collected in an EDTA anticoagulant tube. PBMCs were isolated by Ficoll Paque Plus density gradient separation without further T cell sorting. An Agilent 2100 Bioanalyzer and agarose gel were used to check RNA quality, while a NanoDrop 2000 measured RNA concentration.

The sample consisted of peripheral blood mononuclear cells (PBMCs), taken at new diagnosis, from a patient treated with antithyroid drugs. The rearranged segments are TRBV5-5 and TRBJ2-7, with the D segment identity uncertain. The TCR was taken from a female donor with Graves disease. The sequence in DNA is TGTGCCAGCAGCTTAGGTCACGGCTACGAGCAGTACTTC. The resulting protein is CASSLGHGYEQYF. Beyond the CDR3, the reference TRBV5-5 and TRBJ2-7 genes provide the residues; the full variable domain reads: DAGVTQSPTHLIKTRGQQVTLRCSPISGHKSVSWYQQVLGQGPQFIFQYYEKEERGRGNFPDRFSARQFPNYSSELNVNALLLGDSALYLCASSLGHGYEQYFGPGTRLTVT.